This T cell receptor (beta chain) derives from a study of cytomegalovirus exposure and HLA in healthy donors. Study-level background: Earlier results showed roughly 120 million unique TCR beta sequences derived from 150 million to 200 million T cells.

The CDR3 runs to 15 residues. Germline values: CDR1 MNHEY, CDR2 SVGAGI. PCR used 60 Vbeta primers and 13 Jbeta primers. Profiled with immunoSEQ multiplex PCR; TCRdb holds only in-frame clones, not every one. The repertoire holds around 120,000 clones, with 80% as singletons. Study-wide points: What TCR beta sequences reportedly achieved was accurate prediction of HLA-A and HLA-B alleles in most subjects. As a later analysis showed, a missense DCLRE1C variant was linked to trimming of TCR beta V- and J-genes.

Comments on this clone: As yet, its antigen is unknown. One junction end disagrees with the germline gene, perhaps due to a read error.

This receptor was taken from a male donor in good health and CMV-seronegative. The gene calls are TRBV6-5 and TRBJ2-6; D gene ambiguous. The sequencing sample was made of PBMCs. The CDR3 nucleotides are TGTGCCAGCAGTTATTTAGATCTTCGAGCCAACGGCCTGACTTTC. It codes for CASSYLDLRANGLTF.